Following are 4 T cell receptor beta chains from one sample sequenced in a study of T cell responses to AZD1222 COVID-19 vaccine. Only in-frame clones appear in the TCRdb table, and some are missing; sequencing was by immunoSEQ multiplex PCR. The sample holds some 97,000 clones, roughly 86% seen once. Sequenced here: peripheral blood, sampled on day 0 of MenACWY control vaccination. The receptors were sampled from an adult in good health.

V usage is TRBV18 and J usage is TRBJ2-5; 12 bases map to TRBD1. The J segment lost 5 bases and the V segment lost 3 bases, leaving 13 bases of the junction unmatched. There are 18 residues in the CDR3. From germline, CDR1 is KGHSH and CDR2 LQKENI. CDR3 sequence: CASSPTYPGQGALETQYF. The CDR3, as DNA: TGTGCCAGCTCACCGACCTATCCGGGACAGGGGGCTTTGGAGACCCAGTACTTC. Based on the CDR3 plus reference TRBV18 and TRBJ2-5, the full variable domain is NAGVMQNPRHLVRRRGQEARLRCSPMKGHSHVYWYRQLPEEGLKFMVYLQKENIIDESGMPKERFSAEFPKEGPSILRIQQVVRGDSAAYFCASSPTYPGQGALETQYFGPGTRLLVL.

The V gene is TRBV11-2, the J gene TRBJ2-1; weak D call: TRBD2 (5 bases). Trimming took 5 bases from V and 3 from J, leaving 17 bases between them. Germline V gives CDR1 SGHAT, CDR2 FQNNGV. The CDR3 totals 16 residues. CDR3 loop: CASSDGVGFDYNEQFF. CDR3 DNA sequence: TGTGCCAGCAGCGACGGGGTGGGCTTTGACTACAATGAGCAGTTCTTC. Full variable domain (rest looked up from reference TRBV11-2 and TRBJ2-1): EAGVAQSPRYKIIEKRQSVAFWCNPISGHATLYWYQQILGQGPKLLIQFQNNGVVDDSQLPKDRFSAERLKGVDSTLKIQPAKLEDSAVYLCASSDGVGFDYNEQFFGPGTRLTVL.

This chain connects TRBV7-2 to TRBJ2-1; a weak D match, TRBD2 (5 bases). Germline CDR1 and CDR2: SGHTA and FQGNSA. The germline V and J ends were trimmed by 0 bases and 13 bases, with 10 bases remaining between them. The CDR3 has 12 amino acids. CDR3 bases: TGTGCCAGCAGCTTAGCCGCGGGTCCCCAGTTCTTC. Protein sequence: CASSLAAGPQFF.

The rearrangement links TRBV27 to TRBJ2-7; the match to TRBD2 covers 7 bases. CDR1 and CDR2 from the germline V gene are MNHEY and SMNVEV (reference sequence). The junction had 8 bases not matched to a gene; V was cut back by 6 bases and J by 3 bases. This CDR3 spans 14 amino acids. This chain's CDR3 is CASRPRWGGYEQYF. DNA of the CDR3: TGTGCCAGCAGACCCCGGTGGGGGGGCTACGAGCAGTACTTC.